This paragraph covers one TCR beta chain sequence. The data were obtained in a study of blood T cell repertoires in COVID-19. Across the whole study: COVID-19 samples collected from the United States, Italy and Spain covered acute and convalescent phases. PBMCs, B-cell-depleted T cells, or T cells provided the cDNA or gDNA that made up the material.

Those enrolled, adults aged roughly 18 to 100 years, came from about two dozen US areas. Per the authors' pipeline: It was from reference gene primer amplification that nucleated cell counts were estimated. Produced via immunoSEQ multiplex PCR; TCRdb's table is partial and in-frame only. The D gene and trimming were derived from the DNA, and the V and J assignments and clone size from that table. The sample has a few hundred thousand clones, approximately 89% seen once; the top ten hold about 1.7%. The germline V gene encodes CDR1 SGHRS and CDR2 YFSETQ. V was shortened by 1 base and J by 4 bases, with 5 bases between the two germline ends. This CDR3 region has 12 residues.

The sequence came from a woman younger than 45 who had recovered from COVID-19. V usage is TRBV5-1 and J usage is TRBJ1-1; weak D call: TRBD1 (5 bases). Sequencing input: PBMCs or T cells enriched from blood (not recorded which). CDR3 sequence: CASSLQGTEAFF. CDR3 nucleotides: TGCGCCAGCAGCTTGCAGGGCACTGAAGCTTTCTTT.